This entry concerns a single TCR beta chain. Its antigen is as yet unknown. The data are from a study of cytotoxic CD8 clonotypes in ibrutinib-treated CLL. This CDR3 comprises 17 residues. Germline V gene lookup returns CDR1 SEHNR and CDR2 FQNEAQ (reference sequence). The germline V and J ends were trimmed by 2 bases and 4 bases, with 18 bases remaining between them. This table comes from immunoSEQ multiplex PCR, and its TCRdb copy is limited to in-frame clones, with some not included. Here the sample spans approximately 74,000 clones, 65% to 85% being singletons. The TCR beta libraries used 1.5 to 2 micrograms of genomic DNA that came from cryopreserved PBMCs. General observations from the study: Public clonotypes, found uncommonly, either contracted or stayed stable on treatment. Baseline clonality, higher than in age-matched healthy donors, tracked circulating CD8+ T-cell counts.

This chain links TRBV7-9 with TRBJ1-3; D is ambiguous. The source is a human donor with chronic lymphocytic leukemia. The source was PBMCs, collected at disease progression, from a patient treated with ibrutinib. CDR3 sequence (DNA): TGTGCCAGCAGCTTAAAAGTCGTCGCCACAAAGGGAAACACCATATATTTT. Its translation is CASSLKVVATKGNTIYF. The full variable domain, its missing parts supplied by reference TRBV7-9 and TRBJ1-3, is DTGVSQNPRHKITKRGQNVTFRCDPISEHNRLYWYRQTLGQGPEFLTYFQNEAQLEKSRLLSDRFSAERPKGSFSTLEIQRTEQGDSAMYLCASSLKVVATKGNTIYFGEGSWLTVV.